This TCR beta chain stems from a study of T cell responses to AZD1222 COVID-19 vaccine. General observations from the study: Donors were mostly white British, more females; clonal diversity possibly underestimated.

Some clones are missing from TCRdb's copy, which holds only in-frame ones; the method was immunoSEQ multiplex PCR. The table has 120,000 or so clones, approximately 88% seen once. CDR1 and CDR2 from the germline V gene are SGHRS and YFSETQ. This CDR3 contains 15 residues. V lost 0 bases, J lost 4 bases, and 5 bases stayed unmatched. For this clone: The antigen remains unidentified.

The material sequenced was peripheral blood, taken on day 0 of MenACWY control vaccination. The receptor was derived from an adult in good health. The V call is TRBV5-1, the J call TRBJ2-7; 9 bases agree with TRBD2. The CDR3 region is CASSLVGLAAYEQYF. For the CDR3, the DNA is TGCGCCAGCAGCTTGGTGGGACTAGCAGCTTACGAGCAGTACTTC. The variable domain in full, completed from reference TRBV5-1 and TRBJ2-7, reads KAGVTQTPRYLIKTRGQQVTLSCSPISGHRSVSWYQQTPGQGLQFLFEYFSETQRNKGNFPGRFSGRQFSNSRSEMNVSTLELGDSALYLCASSLVGLAAYEQYFGPGTRLTVT.